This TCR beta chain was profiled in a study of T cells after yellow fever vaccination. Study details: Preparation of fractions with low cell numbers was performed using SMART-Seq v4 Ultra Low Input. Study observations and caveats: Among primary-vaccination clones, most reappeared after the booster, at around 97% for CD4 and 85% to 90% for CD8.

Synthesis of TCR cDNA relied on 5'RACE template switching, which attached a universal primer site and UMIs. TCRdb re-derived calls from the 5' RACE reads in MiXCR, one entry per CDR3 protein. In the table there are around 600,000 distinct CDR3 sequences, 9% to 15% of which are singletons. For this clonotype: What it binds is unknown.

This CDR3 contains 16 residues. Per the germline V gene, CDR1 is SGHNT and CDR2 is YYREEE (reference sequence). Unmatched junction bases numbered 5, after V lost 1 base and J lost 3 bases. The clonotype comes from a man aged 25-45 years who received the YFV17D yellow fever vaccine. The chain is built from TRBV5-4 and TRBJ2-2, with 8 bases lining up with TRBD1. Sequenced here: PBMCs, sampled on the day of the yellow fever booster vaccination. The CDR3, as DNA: TGTGCCAGCAGCTTGCTGTCAGGGGGCGACACCGGGGAGCTGTTTTTT. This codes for CASSLLSGGDTGELFF.